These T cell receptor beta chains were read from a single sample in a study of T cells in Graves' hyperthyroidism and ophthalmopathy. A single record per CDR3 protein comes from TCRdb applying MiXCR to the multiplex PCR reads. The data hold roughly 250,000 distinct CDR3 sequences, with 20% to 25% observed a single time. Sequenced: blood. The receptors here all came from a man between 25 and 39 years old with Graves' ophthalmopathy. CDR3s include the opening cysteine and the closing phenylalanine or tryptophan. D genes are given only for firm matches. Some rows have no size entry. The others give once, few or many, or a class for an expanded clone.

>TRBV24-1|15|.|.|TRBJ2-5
CATSERGLHQETQYF
TGTGCCACCAGTGAGCGGGGACTGCACCAAGAGACCCAGTACTTC
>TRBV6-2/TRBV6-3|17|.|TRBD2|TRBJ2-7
CASSSARGTSGFYEQYF
TGTGCCAGCAGTTCCGCCCGGGGGACTAGCGGATTTTACGAGCAGTACTTC
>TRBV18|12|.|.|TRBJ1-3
CASSELRNTIYF
TGTGCCAGCTCGGAACTTAGGAACACCATATATTTT
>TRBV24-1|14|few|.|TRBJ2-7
CATSSSVSSYEQYF
TGTGCCACCAGTTCAAGCGTATCATCCTACGAGCAGTACTTC
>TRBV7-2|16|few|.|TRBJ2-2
CASSLVAGRGTGELFF
TGTGCCAGCAGCTTAGTTGCGGGAAGGGGCACCGGGGAGCTGTTTTTT
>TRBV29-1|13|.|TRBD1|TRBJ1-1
CSVGGQGNTEAFF
TGCAGCGTGGGGGGACAGGGGAACACTGAAGCTTTCTTT
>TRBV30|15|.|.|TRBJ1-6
CAWESFSSYNSPLHF
TGTGCCTGGGAGAGTTTTAGCTCCTATAATTCACCCCTCCACTTT
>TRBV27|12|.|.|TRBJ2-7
CATRGGPYEQYF
TGTGCCACCCGGGGCGGCCCCTACGAGCAGTACTTC
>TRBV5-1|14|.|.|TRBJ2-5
CASSTSGIRETQYF
TGCGCCAGCAGCACGTCGGGGATCCGGGAGACCCAGTACTTC
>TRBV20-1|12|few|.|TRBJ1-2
CSATGGAGGYTF
TGCAGCGCAACGGGGGGCGCGGGGGGCTACACCTTC
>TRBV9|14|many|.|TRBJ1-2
CASSETMRQDGYTF
TGTGCCAGCAGCGAAACGATGAGGCAAGACGGCTACACCTTC
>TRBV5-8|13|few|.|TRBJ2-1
CASSFESWDEQFF
TGTGCCAGCAGCTTTGAGTCTTGGGATGAGCAGTTCTTC
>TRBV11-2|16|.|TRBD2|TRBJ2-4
CASSPGLAGTRNTQYF
TGTGCCAGCAGCCCAGGACTAGCGGGAACCCGAAACACTCAGTACTTC
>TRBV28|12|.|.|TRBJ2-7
CASTSGLGEQYF
TGTGCCAGCACCTCGGGACTTGGCGAGCAGTACTTC
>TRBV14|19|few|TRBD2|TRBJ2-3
CASSRYPGLAGVLTDTQYF
TGTGCCAGCAGCCGATACCCGGGACTAGCGGGAGTATTAACAGATACGCAGTATTTT
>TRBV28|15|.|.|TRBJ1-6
CASLARAAYNSPLHF
TGTGCCAGCCTTGCCAGGGCAGCCTATAATTCACCCCTCCACTTT
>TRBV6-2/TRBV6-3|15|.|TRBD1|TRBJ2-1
CASSRQGASYNEQFF
TGTGCCAGCAGTCGACAGGGGGCCTCCTACAATGAGCAGTTCTTC
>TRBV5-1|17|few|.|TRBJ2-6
CASSSLTSNSGANVLTF
TGCGCCAGCAGTTCCTTGACCTCAAACTCTGGGGCCAACGTCCTGACTTTC
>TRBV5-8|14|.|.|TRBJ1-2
CASSSFYFNYGYTF
TGTGCCAGCAGCTCTTTCTATTTTAACTATGGCTACACCTTC
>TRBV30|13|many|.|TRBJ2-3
CAWSDGLTDTQYF
TGTGCCTGGAGTGATGGACTCACAGATACGCAGTATTTT
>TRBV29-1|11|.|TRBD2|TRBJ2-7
CSVGLGYEQYF
TGCAGCGTGGGACTAGGCTACGAGCAGTACTTC
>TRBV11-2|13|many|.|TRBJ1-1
CASSFEGGIEAFF
TGTGCCAGCAGCTTCGAGGGAGGCATTGAAGCTTTCTTT
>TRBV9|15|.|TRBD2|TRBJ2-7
CASSPRREGHHEQYF
TGTGCCAGCAGCCCTCGTCGGGAGGGCCACCACGAGCAGTACTTC
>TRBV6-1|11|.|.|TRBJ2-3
CASSYGDTQYF
TGTGCCAGCAGTTACGGGGATACGCAGTATTTT
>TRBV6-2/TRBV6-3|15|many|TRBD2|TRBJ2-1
CASSVRGGPYNEQFF
TGTGCCAGCAGTGTACGGGGGGGCCCCTACAATGAGCAGTTCTTC
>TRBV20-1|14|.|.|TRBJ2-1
CSARVQVVGNEQFF
TGCAGTGCTAGAGTGCAGGTAGTCGGCAATGAGCAGTTCTTC
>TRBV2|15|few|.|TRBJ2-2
CASSARGGIIGELFF
TGTGCCAGCAGTGCACGGGGCGGGATTATCGGGGAGCTGTTTTTT
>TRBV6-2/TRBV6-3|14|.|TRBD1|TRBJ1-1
CASSETGVATEAFF
TGTGCCAGCAGCGAGACAGGGGTGGCCACTGAAGCTTTCTTT
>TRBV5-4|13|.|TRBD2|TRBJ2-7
CASSAGLAVEQYF
TGTGCCAGCAGCGCAGGACTAGCAGTAGAGCAGTACTTC